This TCR beta chain was retrieved from a study of blood T cells in healthy people across ages. Findings and limits, study-wide: Both naive CD4+ cell counts and diversity were greater in long-lived donors than in aged donors. The recorded TCR beta diversity per million T cells decreased in a roughly linear manner with age.

A second PCR, run for about 6 to 11 cycles, used a sample-barcoded 5' primer plus a J-beta primer mix. Through a template-switch adaptor with 12 random nucleotides, each cDNA molecule received a tag. TCRdb redid the calling of the 5' RACE reads with MiXCR, one entry per CDR3 protein. The data hold around 690,000 distinct CDR3 sequences, with 58% observed a single time. On this clonotype itself: Antigen: not known.

Germline CDR1 is MGHRA and CDR2 is YSYEKL. With V trimmed by 0 bases and J by 5 bases, 5 bases remained unmatched. CDR3 size: 16 residues. The sequence came from a man in his sixties in good health. The chain has TRBV4-1 and TRBJ1-1, with 11 bases fitting TRBD1. The sample taken for sequencing was blood. Here the CDR3 DNA reads TGCGCCAGCAGCCAAGACTTCGGGACAGGGGGTACTGAAGCTTTCTTT. Protein: CASSQDFGTGGTEAFF.